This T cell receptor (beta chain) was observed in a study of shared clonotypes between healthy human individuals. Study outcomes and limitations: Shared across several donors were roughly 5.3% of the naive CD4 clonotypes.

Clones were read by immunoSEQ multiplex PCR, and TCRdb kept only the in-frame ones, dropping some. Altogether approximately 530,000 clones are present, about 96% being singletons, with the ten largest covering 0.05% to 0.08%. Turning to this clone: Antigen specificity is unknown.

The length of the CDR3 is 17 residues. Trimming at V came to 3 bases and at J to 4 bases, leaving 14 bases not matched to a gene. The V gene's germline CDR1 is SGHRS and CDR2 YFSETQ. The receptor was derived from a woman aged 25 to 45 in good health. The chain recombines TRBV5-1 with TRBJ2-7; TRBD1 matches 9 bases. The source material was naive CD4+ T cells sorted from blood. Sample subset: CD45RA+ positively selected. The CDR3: CASSSLSGTGKGYEQYF. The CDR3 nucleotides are TGCGCCAGCAGCTCACTGTCCGGGACAGGGAAGGGTTACGAGCAGTACTTC.